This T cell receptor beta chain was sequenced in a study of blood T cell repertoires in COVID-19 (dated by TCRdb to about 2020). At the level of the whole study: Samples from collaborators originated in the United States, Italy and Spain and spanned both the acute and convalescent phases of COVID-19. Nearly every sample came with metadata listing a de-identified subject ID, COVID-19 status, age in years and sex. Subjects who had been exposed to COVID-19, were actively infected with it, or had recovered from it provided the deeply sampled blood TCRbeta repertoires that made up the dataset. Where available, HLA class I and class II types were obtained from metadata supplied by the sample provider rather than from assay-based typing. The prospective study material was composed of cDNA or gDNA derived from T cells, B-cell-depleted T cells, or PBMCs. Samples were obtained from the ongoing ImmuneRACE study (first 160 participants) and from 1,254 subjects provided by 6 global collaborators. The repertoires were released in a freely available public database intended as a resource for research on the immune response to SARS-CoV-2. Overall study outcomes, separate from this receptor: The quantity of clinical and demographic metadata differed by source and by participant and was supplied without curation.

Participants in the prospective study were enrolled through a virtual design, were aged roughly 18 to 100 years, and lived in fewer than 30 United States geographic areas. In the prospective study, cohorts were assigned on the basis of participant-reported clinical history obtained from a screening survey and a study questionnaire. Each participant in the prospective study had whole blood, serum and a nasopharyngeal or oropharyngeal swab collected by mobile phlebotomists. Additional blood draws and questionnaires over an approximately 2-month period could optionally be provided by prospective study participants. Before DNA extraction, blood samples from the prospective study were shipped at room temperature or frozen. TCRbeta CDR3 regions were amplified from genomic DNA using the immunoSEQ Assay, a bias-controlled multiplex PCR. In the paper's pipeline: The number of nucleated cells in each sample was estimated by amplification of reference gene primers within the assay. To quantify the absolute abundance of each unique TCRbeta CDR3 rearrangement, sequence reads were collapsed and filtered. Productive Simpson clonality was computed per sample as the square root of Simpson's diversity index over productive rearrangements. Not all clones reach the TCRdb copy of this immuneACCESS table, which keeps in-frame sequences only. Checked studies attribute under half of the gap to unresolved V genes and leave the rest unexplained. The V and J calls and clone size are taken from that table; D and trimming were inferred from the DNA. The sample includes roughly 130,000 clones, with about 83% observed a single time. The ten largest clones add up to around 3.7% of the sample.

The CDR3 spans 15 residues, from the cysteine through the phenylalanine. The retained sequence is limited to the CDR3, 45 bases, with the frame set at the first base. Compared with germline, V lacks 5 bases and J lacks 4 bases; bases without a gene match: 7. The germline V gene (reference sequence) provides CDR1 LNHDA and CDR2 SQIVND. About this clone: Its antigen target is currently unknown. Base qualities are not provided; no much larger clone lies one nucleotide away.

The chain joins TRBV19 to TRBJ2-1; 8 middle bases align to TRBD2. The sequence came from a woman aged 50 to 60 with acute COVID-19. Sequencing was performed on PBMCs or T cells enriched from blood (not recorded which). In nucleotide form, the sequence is TGTGCCAGTAGTGATCGGACTAGCCGATACAATGAGCAGTTCTTC. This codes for CASSDRTSRYNEQFF.